These 8 T cell receptor beta chains came from one sample sequenced in a study of identifying expanded T cells in peripheral blood. TCRdb's table, derived via immunoSEQ multiplex PCR, lists solely in-frame clones and lacks some. The data contain about 89,000 clones, approximately 83% of them singletons. The sequenced sample consisted of blood. The receptors were gathered from a person aged 18-70 years in good health.

This clone turned up a few times. V usage is TRBV5-8 and J usage is TRBJ1-2, with TRBD1 as a possible D gene (6 bases). Germline V gene sequence: CDR1 SGHTS, CDR2 YDEGEE. Trimming cost V 0 bases and J 8 bases, with 14 bases left between them. The CDR3 is 14 amino acids. CDR3 amino acids: CASSLGNTGYGYTF. Written as DNA, the CDR3 is TGTGCCAGCAGCTTGGGAAATACAGGGTACGGCTACACCTTC.

This sequence joins TRBV6-1 and TRBJ1-2; 9 nucleotides agree with TRBD1. CDR3 size: 16 residues. J gave up 6 bases and V 3 bases, and 11 bases lay outside the gene matches. Germline V gives CDR1 MNHNS, CDR2 SASEGT. CDR3 protein: CASSEIRTGGLDGYTF. The CDR3 nucleotides read TGTGCCAGCAGTGAGATCCGAACAGGGGGCCTTGATGGCTACACCTTC.

The chain carries TRBV9 and TRBJ1-2, with D perhaps TRBD1 (6 bases). V was shortened by 1 base and J by 7 bases, with 20 bases between the two germline ends. The CDR3 is 16 residues long. Germline V gene sequence: CDR1 SGDLS, CDR2 YYNGEE. This chain's CDR3 is CASSVSGHYGTCGYTF. The CDR3 DNA is TGTGCCAGCAGCGTATCGGGACACTACGGCACCTGTGGCTACACCTTC. Based on the CDR3 plus reference TRBV9 and TRBJ1-2, the full variable domain is DSGVTQTPKHLITATGQRVTLRCSPRSGDLSVYWYQQSLDQGLQFLIQYYNGEERAKGNILERFSAQQFPDLHSELNLSSLELGDSALYFCASSVSGHYGTCGYTFGSGTRLTVV.

The chain combines TRBV6-5 with TRBJ1-2, with unresolved D. The CDR3 has 15 amino acids. Germline CDR1 and CDR2: MNHEY and SVGAGI. V lost 4 bases and J 7 bases, leaving 19 bases between the germline ends. CDR3 protein: CASSSPRRGVGGYTF. CDR3 bases: TGTGCCAGCAGTTCCCCACGCCGTGGGGTCGGTGGCTACACCTTC.

The V and J genes are TRBV5-4 and TRBJ1-1; the D is unclear. The CDR3 sequence is 15 residues long. Between the trimmed V and J ends, which lost 0 bases and 8 bases, there was a span of 17 bases. The germline V gene encodes CDR1 SGHNT and CDR2 YYREEE (reference sequence). The CDR3 DNA follows: TGTGCCAGCAGCTTGGTTGGAGAGTTCGCGGGAGAAGCTTTCTTT. As protein: CASSLVGEFAGEAFF.

The rearrangement joins TRBV6-6 to TRBJ2-1; 7 bases are a match to TRBD1. This CDR3 spans 16 amino acids. The V segment lost 9 bases and the J segment 10 bases; nucleotides outside the gene matches: 21. In germline, CDR1 is MNHNY, CDR2 SVGAGI (reference sequence). The CDR3 here is CASLYSGQVLLREQFF. In nucleotides, the CDR3 is TGTGCCAGTTTGTATTCCGGACAGGTCCTTTTACGGGAGCAGTTCTTC.

V is TRBV7-3 and J is TRBJ1-2; 8 positions agree with TRBD1. Unmatched junction bases numbered 6, after V lost 0 bases and J lost 0 bases. This CDR3 comprises 17 residues. Per the germline V gene, CDR1 is SGHTA and CDR2 is FQGTGA. DNA for the CDR3: TGTGCCAGCAGCTTAACGTCGGGACAGGAATCTAACTATGGCTACACCTTC. This encodes CASSLTSGQESNYGYTF.

V and J are TRBV27 and TRBJ2-7, with 8 bases that match TRBD1. Germline V gives CDR1 MNHEY, CDR2 SMNVEV (reference sequence). V lost 7 bases and J lost 1; bases outside the gene matches: 6. CDR3 length: 14 amino acids. Written as DNA, the CDR3 is TGTGCCAGCAAGGACAGGGAGTTATCCTACGAGCAGTACTTC. Protein sequence: CASKDRELSYEQYF.